These 20 T cell receptor beta chains were sequenced from one sample in a study of PD-L1 blockade in urothelial cancer. Time point given: pretreatment peripheral blood. Assay: immunoSEQ multiplex PCR; the TCRdb copy retains only in-frame clones and omits some. The data contain about 53,000 clones, approximately 90% of them singletons. The sequencing here drew on PBMCs, taken around atezolizumab (anti-PD-L1) treatment. The receptors were gathered from an older woman with urothelial cancer.

The chain uses TRBV25-1 and TRBJ2-1; D is perhaps TRBD1 (6 bases). There are 15 residues in the CDR3. Trimming removed 6 bases at V and 9 bases at J, with 21 bases between. The germline V gene encodes CDR1 MGHDK and CDR2 SYGVNS. The chain's CDR3 is CASSKTGVRWGEQFF. The CDR3 coding sequence is TGTGCCAGCAGCAAGACAGGCGTCCGATGGGGTGAGCAGTTCTTC.

In this sample, this clone turned up once. The chain joins TRBV11-2 to TRBJ2-1, with 8 bases fitting TRBD2. The V gene end was trimmed by 1 base and the J gene end by 10 bases; junction bases not matched to a gene: 6. CDR1 and CDR2 from the germline V gene are SGHAT and FQNNGV. The length of the CDR3 is 14 residues. CDR3 in DNA: TGTGCCAGCAGCTTAGTAGGGACTAGACACGAGCAGTTCTTC. As protein: CASSLVGTRHEQFF. Based on the CDR3 plus reference TRBV11-2 and TRBJ2-1, the full variable domain is EAGVAQSPRYKIIEKRQSVAFWCNPISGHATLYWYQQILGQGPKLLIQFQNNGVVDDSQLPKDRFSAERLKGVDSTLKIQPAKLEDSAVYLCASSLVGTRHEQFFGPGTRLTVL.

The chain carries TRBV7-2 and TRBJ1-5, with TRBD1 matching over 7 bases. Germline lookup yields CDR1 SGHTA and CDR2 FQGNSA. V shed 1 base and J 2 bases; nucleotides not matched to a gene: 2. The CDR3 extends over 15 amino acids. The CDR3 here is CASSLVTGGNQPQHF. The CDR3 DNA follows: TGTGCCAGCAGCTTAGTAACAGGGGGCAATCAGCCCCAGCATTTT. Full variable domain (remainder filled in from reference TRBV7-2 and TRBJ1-5): GAGVSQSPSNKVTEKGKDVELRCDPISGHTALYWYRQSLGQGLEFLIYFQGNSAPDKSGLPSDRFSAERTGGSVSTLTIQRTQQEDSAVYLCASSLVTGGNQPQHFGDGTRLSIL.

V is TRBV5-1 and J is TRBJ1-5; possible D gene TRBD1, 5 bases. The CDR3 extends over 14 amino acids. Looked up from germline, CDR1 is SGHRS and CDR2 is YFSETQ. Trimming pared 0 bases from V and 7 bases from J, leaving 11 bases between. The CDR3 nucleotides are TGCGCCAGCAGCTTGGGGGGGGGTGGACAGCCCCAGCATTTT. Encoded protein: CASSLGGGGQPQHF.

This chain connects TRBV2 to TRBJ2-1, with 8 bases identical to TRBD2. The CDR3 runs 16 residues. Germline loops: CDR1 SNHLY, CDR2 FYNNEI. V dropped 6 bases and J dropped 7; count of bases not matched to a gene: 14. CDR3 protein: CASSRRGAGVGNEQFF. The CDR3 region has the DNA TGTGCCAGCAGCCGCCGGGGAGCGGGAGTCGGGAATGAGCAGTTCTTC.

The chain is built from TRBV27 and TRBJ2-5, with TRBD1 identical over 9 bases. J gave up 4 bases and V 0 bases, and 15 bases lay outside the gene matches. In germline, CDR1 is MNHEY, CDR2 SMNVEV (reference sequence). CDR3 length: 19 residues. The chain's CDR3 is CASSLSPTRPGQGRETQYF. In nucleotides, the CDR3 is TGTGCCAGCAGTTTATCACCGACGAGGCCGGGACAGGGAAGAGAGACCCAGTACTTC.

The chain couples TRBV5-1 to TRBJ2-3; a weak D match, TRBD2 (5 bases). V lost 3 bases to trimming and J lost 1 base, with 9 bases between them. The CDR3 spans 14 residues. Germline-derived CDR1 and CDR2 are SGHRS and YFSETQ. CDR3 coding DNA: TGCGCCAGCAGCTCCGTGAGGGGCACAGATACGCAGTATTTT. It codes for CASSSVRGTDTQYF.

The chain has TRBV2 and TRBJ2-7; no clear D. Germline CDR1 is SNHLY and CDR2 is FYNNEI. The CDR3 length is 13 residues. V dropped 2 bases and J dropped 5 bases, with 10 bases sitting between them. For the CDR3, the DNA is TGTGCCAGCAGTGAATTCAGGTTAGACGAGCAGTACTTC. Protein product: CASSEFRLDEQYF. Together with reference TRBV2 and TRBJ2-7, the CDR3 gives the full variable domain: EPEVTQTPSHQVTQMGQEVILRCVPISNHLYFYWYRQILGQKVEFLVSFYNNEISEKSEIFDDQFSVERPDGSNFTLKIRSTKLEDSAMYFCASSEFRLDEQYFGPGTRLTVT.

The CDR3 DNA is TGCGCCAGCAGCTGGGGACAGGGCACCTTAAATGAGCAGTTCTTC. Amino acid sequence: CASSWGQGTLNEQFF. The rearrangement joins TRBV5-1 to TRBJ2-1; 9 nucleotides match TRBD1. From germline, CDR1 is SGHRS and CDR2 YFSETQ. The CDR3 runs 15 residues. Trimming cost V 3 bases and J 7 bases; bases outside gene matches: 8.

CDR3 sequence: CASSFGQYYGYTF. In DNA, the CDR3 is TGCGCCAGCAGCTTTGGACAGTACTATGGCTACACCTTC. The genes are TRBV5-1 and TRBJ1-2; D perhaps matches TRBD1 (6 bases). The CDR3 has 13 residues. Germline V gene data show CDR1 as SGHRS and CDR2 as YFSETQ. V shed 2 bases and J shed 3 bases, with 8 bases lying between them.

A few counts support this clone. The V and J genes are TRBV6-1 and TRBJ2-3; D remains ambiguous. CDR3 length: 11 residues. In germline, CDR1 is MNHNS, CDR2 SASEGT. V was clipped by 4 bases and J by 6 bases, with 5 bases between them. The CDR3 reads CASSAVDTQYF. The CDR3 DNA follows: TGTGCCAGCAGTGCAGTTGATACGCAGTATTTT.

The chain uses TRBV6-4 and TRBJ2-3; 10 nucleotides align to TRBD2. The V and J ends lost 4 bases and 4 bases, in that order; junction bases with no gene match: 5. Germline V gene sequence: CDR1 MRHNA, CDR2 SNTAGT. This CDR3 has 15 residues. For the CDR3, the DNA is TGTGCCAGCAGTGCCCAAGCGGGAGGGTCAGATACGCAGTATTTT. Amino acids: CASSAQAGGSDTQYF.

CDR3 sequence: CASSVVAGGRNEQFF. The CDR3 bases are TGTGCCAGCAGCGTAGTAGCGGGAGGGCGGAATGAGCAGTTCTTC. V and J are TRBV9 and TRBJ2-1; 11 bases align to TRBD2. The CDR3 contains 15 residues. CDR1 and CDR2 from the germline V gene are SGDLS and YYNGEE. The trim removed 0 bases at V and 7 bases at J, leaving 3 bases unmatched.

The chain uses TRBV5-4 and TRBJ2-4, with 9 positions matching TRBD2. The J segment lost 1 base and the V segment lost 4 bases, leaving 3 bases of the junction unmatched. The CDR3 sequence is 15 residues long. CDR1 and CDR2 (germline): SGHNT, YYREEE (reference sequence). The CDR3 region is CASSPAGGAKNIQYF. CDR3 in DNA: TGTGCCAGCAGCCCCGCGGGGGGGGCCAAAAACATTCAGTACTTC. The full variable domain, rest sourced from reference TRBV5-4 and TRBJ2-4, is ETGVTQSPTHLIKTRGQQVTLRCSSQSGHNTVSWYQQALGQGPQFIFQYYREEENGRGNFPPRFSGLQFPNYSSELNVNALELDDSALYLCASSPAGGAKNIQYFGAGTRLSVL.

The chain employs TRBV5-6 and TRBJ1-2; D is unresolved. This CDR3 is built from 13 residues. Trimming stripped 6 bases from V and 4 bases from J, with 13 bases between. The germline V gene has CDR1 SGHDT and CDR2 YYEEEE. The CDR3 DNA is TGTGCCAGCACTTCGAGAGTCCGCTATGGCTACACCTTC. Amino acids: CASTSRVRYGYTF.

The chain uses TRBV4-1 and TRBJ2-7; 7 bases agree with TRBD1. The trim removed 0 bases at V and 6 bases at J, leaving 8 bases unmatched. The CDR3 spans 15 residues. CDR1 MGHRA and CDR2 YSYEKL come from the germline V gene. The chain's CDR3 is CASSQESGRGSEQYF. The CDR3 nucleotides read TGCGCCAGCAGCCAAGAGTCCGGCAGGGGGTCCGAGCAGTACTTC.

The CDR3 sequence: CASSIGQGAVREQFF. CDR3 nucleotides: TGTGCCAGTAGTATCGGGCAGGGGGCCGTTAGGGAGCAGTTCTTC. The chain has TRBV19 and TRBJ2-1; TRBD1 matches at 8 bases. The CDR3 runs 15 residues. Germline CDR1 LNHDA, CDR2 SQIVND (reference sequence). The V segment lost 3 bases and the J segment 10 bases; nucleotides outside the gene matches: 11. Using reference TRBV19 and TRBJ2-1 for the parts outside the CDR3, the full variable domain is DGGITQSPKYLFRKEGQNVTLSCEQNLNHDAMYWYRQDPGQGLRLIYYSQIVNDFQKGDIAEGYSVSREKKESFPLTVTSAQKNPTAFYLCASSIGQGAVREQFFGPGTRLTVL.

The chain uses TRBV6-1 and TRBJ1-5, with TRBD1 identical over 10 bases. Looked up from germline, CDR1 is MNHNS and CDR2 is SASEGT. The CDR3 loop spans 16 amino acids. V lost 4 bases, J lost 0 bases, and 3 bases stayed unmatched. The CDR3 nucleotides are TGTGCCAGCAGTGGTGACAGGGGGCTTAGCAATCAGCCCCAGCATTTT. Translated, it gives CASSGDRGLSNQPQHF.

This clone was recorded only once. The V call is TRBV9, the J call TRBJ2-1, with D tentatively TRBD1 (5 bases). Germline values: CDR1 SGDLS, CDR2 YYNGEE. The CDR3 has 15 amino acids. V lost 0 bases to trimming and J lost 2 bases, with 9 bases between them. The CDR3 DNA reads as TGTGCCAGCAGCGTAGCTCAGGGTCCCTACAATGAGCAGTTCTTC. This codes for CASSVAQGPYNEQFF.

CDR3 residues: CASSQDRLTTKETQYF. The CDR3 DNA is TGCGCCAGCAGCCAAGATCGCCTTACAACTAAAGAGACCCAGTACTTC. The V call is TRBV4-3, the J call TRBJ2-5; unclear D gene. Germline CDR1 reads LGHNA; CDR2 reads YSLEER. This CDR3 spans 16 amino acids. The germline V and J ends were trimmed by 0 bases and 3 bases, with 14 bases remaining between them.